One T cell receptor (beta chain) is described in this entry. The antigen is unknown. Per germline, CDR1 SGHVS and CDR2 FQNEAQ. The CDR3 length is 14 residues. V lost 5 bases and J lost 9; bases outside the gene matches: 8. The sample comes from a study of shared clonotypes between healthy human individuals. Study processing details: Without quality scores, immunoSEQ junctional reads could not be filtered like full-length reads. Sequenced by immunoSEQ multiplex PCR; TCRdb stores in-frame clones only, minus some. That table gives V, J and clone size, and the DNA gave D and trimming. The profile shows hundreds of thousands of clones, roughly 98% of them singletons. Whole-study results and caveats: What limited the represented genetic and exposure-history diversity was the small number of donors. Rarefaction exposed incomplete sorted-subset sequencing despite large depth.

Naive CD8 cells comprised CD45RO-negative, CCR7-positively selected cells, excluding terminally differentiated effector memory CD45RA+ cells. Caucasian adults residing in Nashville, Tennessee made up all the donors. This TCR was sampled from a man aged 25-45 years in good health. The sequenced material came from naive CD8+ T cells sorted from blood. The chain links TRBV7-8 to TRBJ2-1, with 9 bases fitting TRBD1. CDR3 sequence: CASSEGQGVVEQFF. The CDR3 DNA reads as TGTGCCAGCAGCGAGGGACAGGGTGTGGTTGAGCAGTTCTTC.